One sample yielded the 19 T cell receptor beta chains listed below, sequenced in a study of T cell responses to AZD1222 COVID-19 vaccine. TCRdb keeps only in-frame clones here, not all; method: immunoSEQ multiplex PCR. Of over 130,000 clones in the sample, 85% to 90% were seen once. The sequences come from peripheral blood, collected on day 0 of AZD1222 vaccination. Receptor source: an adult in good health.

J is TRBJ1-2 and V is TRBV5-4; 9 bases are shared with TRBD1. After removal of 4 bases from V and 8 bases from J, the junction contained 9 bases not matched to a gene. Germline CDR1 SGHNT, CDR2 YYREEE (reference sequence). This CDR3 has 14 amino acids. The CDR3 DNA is TGTGCCAGCAGCGCGACAGGGGGATCCCGCGGCTACACCTTC. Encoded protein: CASSATGGSRGYTF.

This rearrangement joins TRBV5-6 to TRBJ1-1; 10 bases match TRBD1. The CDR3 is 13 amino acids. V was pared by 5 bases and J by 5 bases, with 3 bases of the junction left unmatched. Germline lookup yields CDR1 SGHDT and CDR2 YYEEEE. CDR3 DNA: TGTGCCAGCAGGCTGGGACAGGGGACTGAAGCTTTCTTT. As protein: CASRLGQGTEAFF.

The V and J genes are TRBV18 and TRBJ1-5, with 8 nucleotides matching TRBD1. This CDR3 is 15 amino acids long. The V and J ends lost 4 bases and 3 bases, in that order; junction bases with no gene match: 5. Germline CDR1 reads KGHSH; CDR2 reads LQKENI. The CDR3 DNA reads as TGTGCCAGCTCACAAGGACAGGGTGACAATCAGCCCCAGCATTTT. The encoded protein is CASSQGQGDNQPQHF.

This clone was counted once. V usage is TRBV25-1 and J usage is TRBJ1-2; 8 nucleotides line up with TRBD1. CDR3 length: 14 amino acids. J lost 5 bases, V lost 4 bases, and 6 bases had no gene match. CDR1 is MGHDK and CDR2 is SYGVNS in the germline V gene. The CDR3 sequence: CASSAHDRGYGYTF. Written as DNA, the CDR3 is TGTGCCAGCAGTGCCCATGACAGGGGTTATGGCTACACCTTC.

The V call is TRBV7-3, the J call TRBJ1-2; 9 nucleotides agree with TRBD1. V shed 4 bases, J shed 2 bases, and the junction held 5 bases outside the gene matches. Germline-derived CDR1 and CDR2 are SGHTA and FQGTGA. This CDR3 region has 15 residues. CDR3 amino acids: CASSSGQGSNYGYTF. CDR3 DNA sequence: TGTGCCAGCAGCTCCGGACAGGGGTCCAACTATGGCTACACCTTC.

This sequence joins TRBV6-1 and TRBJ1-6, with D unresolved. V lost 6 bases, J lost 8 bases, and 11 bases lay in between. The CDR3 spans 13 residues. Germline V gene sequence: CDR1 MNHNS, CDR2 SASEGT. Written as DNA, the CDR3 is TGTGCCAGCAGGGTACCCCCAGATTCACCCCTCCACTTT. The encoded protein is CASRVPPDSPLHF.

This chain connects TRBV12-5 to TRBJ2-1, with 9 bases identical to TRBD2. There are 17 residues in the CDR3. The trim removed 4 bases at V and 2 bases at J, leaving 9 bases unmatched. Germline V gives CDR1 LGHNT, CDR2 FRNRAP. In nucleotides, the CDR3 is TGTGCTAGTGGTTCAACCTTAGCGGGGGTAACCTACAATGAGCAGTTCTTC. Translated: CASGSTLAGVTYNEQFF.

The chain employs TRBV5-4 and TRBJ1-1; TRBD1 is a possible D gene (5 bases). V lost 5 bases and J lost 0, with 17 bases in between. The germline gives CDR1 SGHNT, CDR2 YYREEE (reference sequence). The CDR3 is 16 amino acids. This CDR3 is CASSFGGGALNTEAFF. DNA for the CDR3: TGTGCCAGCAGTTTTGGCGGAGGGGCCCTGAACACTGAAGCTTTCTTT.

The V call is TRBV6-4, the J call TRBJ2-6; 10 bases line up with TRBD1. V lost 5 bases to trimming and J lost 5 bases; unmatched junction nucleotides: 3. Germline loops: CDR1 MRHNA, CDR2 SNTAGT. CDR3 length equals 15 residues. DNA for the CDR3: TGTGCCAGCAGTACGACAGGGGGCCGGGCCAACGTCCTGACTTTC. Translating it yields CASSTTGGRANVLTF.

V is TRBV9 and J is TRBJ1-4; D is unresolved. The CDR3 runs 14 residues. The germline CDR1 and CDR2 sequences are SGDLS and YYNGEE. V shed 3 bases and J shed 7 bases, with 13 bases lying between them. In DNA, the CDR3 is TGTGCCAGCAGCGCGAACGCAGAGGCTGAAAAACTGTTTTTT. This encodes CASSANAEAEKLFF.

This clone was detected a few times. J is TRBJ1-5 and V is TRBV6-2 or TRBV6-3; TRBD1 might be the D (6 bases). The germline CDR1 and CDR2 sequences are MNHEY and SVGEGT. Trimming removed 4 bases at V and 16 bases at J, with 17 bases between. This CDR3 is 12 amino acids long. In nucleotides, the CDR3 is TGTGCCAGCAGTTTTACGGGGACATCGACCCATTTT. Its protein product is CASSFTGTSTHF.

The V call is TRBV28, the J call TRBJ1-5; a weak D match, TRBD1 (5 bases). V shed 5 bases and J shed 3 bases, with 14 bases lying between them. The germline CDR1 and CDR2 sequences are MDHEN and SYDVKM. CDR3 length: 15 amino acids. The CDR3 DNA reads TGTGCCAGCAGTCGAAATCAGGGCGACAATCAGCCCCAGCATTTT. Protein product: CASSRNQGDNQPQHF.

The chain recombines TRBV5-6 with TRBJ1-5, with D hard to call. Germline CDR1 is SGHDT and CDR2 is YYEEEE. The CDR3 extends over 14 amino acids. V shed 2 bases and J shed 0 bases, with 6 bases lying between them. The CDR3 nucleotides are TGTGCCAGCAGCTTCGCGTATAGCAATCAGCCCCAGCATTTT. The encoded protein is CASSFAYSNQPQHF.

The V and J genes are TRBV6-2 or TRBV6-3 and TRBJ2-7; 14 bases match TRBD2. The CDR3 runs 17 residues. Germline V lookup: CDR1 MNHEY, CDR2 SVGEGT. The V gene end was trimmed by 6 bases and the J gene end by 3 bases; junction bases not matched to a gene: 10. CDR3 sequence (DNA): TGTGCCAGCAGCCGGGGGACTAGCGGGAGACTCGTCTACGAGCAGTACTTC. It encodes CASSRGTSGRLVYEQYF.

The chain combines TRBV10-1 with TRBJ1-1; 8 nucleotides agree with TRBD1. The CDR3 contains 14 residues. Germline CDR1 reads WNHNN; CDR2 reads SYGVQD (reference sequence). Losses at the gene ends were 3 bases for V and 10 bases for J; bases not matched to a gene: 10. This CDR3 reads CASSESGTGGRAFF. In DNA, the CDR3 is TGCGCCAGCAGTGAATCCGGGACAGGCGGGAGAGCTTTCTTT.

This CDR3 reads CASRPQGSNTEAFF. The CDR3 DNA sequence: TGTGCCAGCAGGCCACAGGGATCGAACACTGAAGCTTTCTTT. The chain carries TRBV27 and TRBJ1-1, with D possibly being TRBD1 (6 bases). Germline V CDR1 and CDR2: MNHEY, SMNVEV (reference sequence). The CDR3 loop spans 14 amino acids. V lost 6 bases and J 1 base, leaving 12 bases between the germline ends.

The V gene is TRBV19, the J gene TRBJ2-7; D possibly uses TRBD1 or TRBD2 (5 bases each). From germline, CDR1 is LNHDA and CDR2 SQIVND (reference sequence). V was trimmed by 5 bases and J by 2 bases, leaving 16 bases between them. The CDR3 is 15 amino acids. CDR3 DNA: TGTGCCAGTAGTCTCCGAGGGGTGGGCCCCTACGAGCAGTACTTC. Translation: CASSLRGVGPYEQYF.

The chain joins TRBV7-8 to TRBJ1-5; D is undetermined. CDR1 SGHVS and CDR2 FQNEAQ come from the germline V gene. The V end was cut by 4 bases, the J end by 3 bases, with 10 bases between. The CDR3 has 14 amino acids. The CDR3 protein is CASSSAVFNQPQHF. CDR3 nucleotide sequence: TGTGCCAGCAGCTCAGCGGTTTTCAATCAGCCCCAGCATTTT. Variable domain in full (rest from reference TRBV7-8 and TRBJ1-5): GAGVSQSPRYKVAKRGQDVALRCDPISGHVSLFWYQQALGQGPEFLTYFQNEAQLDKSGLPSDRFFAERPEGSVSTLKIQRTQQEDSAVYLCASSSAVFNQPQHFGDGTRLSIL.

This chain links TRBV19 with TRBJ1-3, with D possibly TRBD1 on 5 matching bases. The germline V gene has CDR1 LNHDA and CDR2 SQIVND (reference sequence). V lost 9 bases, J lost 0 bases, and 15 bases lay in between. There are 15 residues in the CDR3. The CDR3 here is CASRETDTSGNTIYF. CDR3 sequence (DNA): TGTGCCAGCCGCGAGACGGACACCTCTGGAAACACCATATATTTT.